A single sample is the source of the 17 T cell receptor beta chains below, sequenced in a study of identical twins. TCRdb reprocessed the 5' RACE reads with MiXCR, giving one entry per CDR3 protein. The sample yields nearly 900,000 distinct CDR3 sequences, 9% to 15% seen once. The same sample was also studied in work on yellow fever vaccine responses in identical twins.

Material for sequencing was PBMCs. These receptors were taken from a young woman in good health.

The CDR3 here is CASSRLLAGVEAPNTGELFF. DNA of the CDR3: TGTGCCAGCAGCCGTTTGCTAGCGGGAGTAGAGGCGCCGAACACCGGGGAGCTGTTTTTT. The gene calls are TRBV4-2 and TRBJ2-2; 10 positions match TRBD2. Germline assignment: CDR1 LGHNA and CDR2 YNFKEQ. V trimming: 4 bases; J trimming: 0 bases; junction bases outside the gene matches: 14. The CDR3 is 20 amino acids.

The CDR3 sequence is CASSLASWSYNEQFF. The CDR3 DNA reads as TGTGCCAGCAGCCTCGCAAGTTGGTCCTACAATGAGCAGTTCTTC. The chain links TRBV3-1 to TRBJ2-1; D not resolved. Germline lookup yields CDR1 LGHDT and CDR2 YNNKEL (reference sequence). The CDR3 runs to 15 residues. Trimming cost V 4 bases and J 1 base, with 11 bases left between them.

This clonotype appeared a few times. CDR3 in amino acids: CASSSTTESGFF. The CDR3 nucleotides read TGTGCCAGCAGTTCTACGACAGAGTCGGGGTTCTTC. The gene calls are TRBV12-3 or TRBV12-4 and TRBJ2-1; possible D gene TRBD1, 5 bases. V was shortened by 4 bases and J by 15 bases, with 16 bases between the two germline ends. This CDR3 contains 12 residues.

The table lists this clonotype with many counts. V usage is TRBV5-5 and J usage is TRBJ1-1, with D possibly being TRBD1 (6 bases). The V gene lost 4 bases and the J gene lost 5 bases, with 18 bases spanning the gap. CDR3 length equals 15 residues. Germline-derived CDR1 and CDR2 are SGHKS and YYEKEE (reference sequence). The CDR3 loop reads CASSQRPTGTTEAFF. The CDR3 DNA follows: TGTGCCAGCAGCCAAAGGCCCACAGGGACGACTGAAGCTTTCTTT.

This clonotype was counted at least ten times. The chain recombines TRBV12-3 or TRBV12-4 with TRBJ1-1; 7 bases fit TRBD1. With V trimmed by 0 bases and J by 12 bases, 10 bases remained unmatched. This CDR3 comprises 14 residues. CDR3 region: CASSLAIQGETPFF. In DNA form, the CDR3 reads TGTGCCAGCAGTTTAGCGATTCAGGGGGAGACGCCTTTCTTT.

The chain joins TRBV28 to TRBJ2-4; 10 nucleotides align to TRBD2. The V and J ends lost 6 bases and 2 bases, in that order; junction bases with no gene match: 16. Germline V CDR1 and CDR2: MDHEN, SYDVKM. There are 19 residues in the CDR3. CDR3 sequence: CASSSEREGQERTKNIQYF. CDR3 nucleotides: TGTGCCAGCAGCTCGGAGCGGGAGGGCCAGGAGAGGACCAAAAACATTCAGTACTTC.

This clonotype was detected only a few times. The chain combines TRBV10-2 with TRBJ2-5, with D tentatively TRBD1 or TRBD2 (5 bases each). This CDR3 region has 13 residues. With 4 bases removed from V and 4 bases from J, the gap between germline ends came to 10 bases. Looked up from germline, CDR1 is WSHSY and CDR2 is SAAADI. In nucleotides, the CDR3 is TGCGCCAGCAGTGCTGGGGGAATAGAGACCCAGTACTTC. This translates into CASSAGGIETQYF.

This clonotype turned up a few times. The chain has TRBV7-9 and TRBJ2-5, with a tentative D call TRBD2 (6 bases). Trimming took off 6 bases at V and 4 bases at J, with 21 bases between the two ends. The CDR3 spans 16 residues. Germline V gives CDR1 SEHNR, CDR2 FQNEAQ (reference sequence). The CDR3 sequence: CASSLDHSGSGETQYF. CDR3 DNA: TGTGCCAGCAGTCTCGATCATAGCGGATCTGGAGAGACCCAGTACTTC. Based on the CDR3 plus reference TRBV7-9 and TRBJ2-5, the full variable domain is DTGVSQNPRHKITKRGQNVTFRCDPISEHNRLYWYRQTLGQGPEFLTYFQNEAQLEKSRLLSDRFSAERPKGSFSTLEIQRTEQGDSAMYLCASSLDHSGSGETQYFGPGTRLLVL.

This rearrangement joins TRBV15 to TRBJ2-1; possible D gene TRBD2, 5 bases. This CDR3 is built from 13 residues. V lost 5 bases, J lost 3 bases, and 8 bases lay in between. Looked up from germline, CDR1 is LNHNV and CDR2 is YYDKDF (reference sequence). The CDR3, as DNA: TGTGCCACCAGCGGAGGCAACTACAATGAGCAGTTCTTC. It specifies CATSGGNYNEQFF.

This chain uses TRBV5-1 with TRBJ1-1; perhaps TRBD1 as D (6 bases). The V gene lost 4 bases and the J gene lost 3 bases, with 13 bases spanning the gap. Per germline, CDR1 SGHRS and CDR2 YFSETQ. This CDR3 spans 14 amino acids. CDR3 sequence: CASSQNRVYTEAFF. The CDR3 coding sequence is TGCGCCAGCAGCCAAAACAGGGTTTACACTGAAGCTTTCTTT.

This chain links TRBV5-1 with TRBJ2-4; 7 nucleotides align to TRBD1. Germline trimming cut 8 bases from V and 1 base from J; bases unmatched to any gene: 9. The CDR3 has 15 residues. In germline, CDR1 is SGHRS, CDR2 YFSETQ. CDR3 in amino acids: CARIEQGWAKNIQYF. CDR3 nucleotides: TGCGCCAGGATCGAACAGGGGTGGGCCAAAAACATTCAGTACTTC.

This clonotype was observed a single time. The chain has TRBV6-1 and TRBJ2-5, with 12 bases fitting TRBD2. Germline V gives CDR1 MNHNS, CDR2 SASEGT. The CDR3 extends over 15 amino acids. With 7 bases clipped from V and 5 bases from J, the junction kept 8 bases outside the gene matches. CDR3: CASIKLAGGWETQYF. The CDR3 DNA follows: TGTGCCAGCATCAAACTAGCGGGAGGTTGGGAGACCCAGTACTTC.

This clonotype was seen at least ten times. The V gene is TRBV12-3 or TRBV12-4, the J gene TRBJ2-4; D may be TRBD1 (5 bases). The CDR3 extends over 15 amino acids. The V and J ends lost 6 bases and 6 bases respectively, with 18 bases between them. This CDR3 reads CASSVYSGSRNIQYF. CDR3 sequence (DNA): TGTGCCAGCAGCGTCTACTCAGGGTCCCGAAACATTCAGTACTTC.

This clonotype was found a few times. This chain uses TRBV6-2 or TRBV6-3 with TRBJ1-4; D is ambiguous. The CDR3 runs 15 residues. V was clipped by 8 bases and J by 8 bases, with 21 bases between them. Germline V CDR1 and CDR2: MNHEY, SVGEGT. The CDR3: CASRREFGIAEKLFF. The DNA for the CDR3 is TGTGCCAGCCGCCGTGAATTTGGGATTGCGGAAAAACTGTTTTTT.

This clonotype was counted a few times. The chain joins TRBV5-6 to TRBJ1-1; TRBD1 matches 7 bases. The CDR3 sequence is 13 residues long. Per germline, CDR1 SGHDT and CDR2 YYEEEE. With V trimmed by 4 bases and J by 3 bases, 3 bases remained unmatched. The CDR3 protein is CASSKDRYTEAFF. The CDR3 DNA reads TGTGCCAGCAGCAAGGACAGGTACACTGAAGCTTTCTTT.

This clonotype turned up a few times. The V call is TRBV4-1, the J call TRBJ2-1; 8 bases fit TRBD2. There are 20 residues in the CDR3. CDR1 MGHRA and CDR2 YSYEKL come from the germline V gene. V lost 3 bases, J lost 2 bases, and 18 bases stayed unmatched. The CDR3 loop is CASSHFNGEAGVRAYNEQFF. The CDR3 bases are TGCGCCAGCAGCCACTTCAACGGGGAAGCGGGGGTCCGTGCCTACAATGAGCAGTTCTTC.

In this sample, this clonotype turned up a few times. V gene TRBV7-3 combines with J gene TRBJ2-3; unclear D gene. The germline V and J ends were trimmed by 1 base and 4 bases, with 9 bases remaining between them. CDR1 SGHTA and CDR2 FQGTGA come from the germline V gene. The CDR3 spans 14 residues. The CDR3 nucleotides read TGTGCCAGCAGCTTAAAGGGTATTCCAGATACGCAGTATTTT. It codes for CASSLKGIPDTQYF. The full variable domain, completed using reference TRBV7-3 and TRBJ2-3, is GAGVSQTPSNKVTEKGKYVELRCDPISGHTALYWYRQSLGQGPEFLIYFQGTGAADDSGLPNDRFFAVRPEGSVSTLKIQRTERGDSAVYLCASSLKGIPDTQYFGPGTRLTVL.